The 19 T cell receptor beta chains presented below share a single source sample, sequenced in a study of long-term antiretroviral therapy in people with HIV (dated 2022 in TCRdb). The immunoSEQ hsTCRB v3.0 assay was used at survey level resolution for TRB variable region sequencing. TCRdb limited this immuneACCESS table to in-frame rearrangements with V and J called. A share of clones is missing; checked studies link under half to unresolved V genes, and the rest is unexplained. The sample contains almost 30,000 clones, 90% of them found a single time. The top ten clones comprise less than 8.5% of the sample. The material was unsorted PBMCs, obtained 3.2 years before starting antiretroviral therapy. These receptors originate from a man aged 50-60 years with HIV.

The genes are TRBV27 and TRBJ1-2; 9 bases map to TRBD1. With 5 bases clipped from V and 4 bases from J, the junction kept 8 bases outside the gene matches. The germline CDR1 and CDR2 sequences are MNHEY and SMNVEV (reference sequence). This CDR3 contains 15 residues. CDR3 in amino acids: CASSLGTGKSYGYTF. The CDR3, as DNA: TGTGCCAGCAGTCTAGGGACAGGGAAGAGCTATGGCTACACCTTC.

This chain joins TRBV6-5 and TRBJ1-5; 9 nucleotides agree with TRBD1. In germline, CDR1 is MNHEY, CDR2 SVGAGI. The CDR3 is 15 residues long. V was clipped by 5 bases and J by 3 bases; unmatched bases: 5. DNA of the CDR3: TGTGCCAGCAGTGGGGGGACAGGGCTCAATCAGCCCCAGCATTTT. It codes for CASSGGTGLNQPQHF.

The V call is TRBV13, the J call TRBJ2-2, with no clear D. V was shortened by 5 bases and J by 5 bases, with 3 bases between the two germline ends. Per germline, CDR1 PRHDT and CDR2 FYEKMQ (reference sequence). CDR3 size: 11 residues. The CDR3 DNA sequence: TGTGCCAGCAGCCGAACCGGGGAGCTGTTTTTT. Its protein product is CASSRTGELFF.

This clone has only one observation. The chain joins TRBV20-1 to TRBJ2-7, with D uncertain. Trimming took off 1 base at V and 6 bases at J, with 7 bases between the two ends. This CDR3 contains 11 residues. Germline loops: CDR1 DFQATT, CDR2 SNEGSKA (reference sequence). DNA for the CDR3: TGCAGTGCTAGAGTAGGTCGCGAGCAGTACTTC. Encoded protein: CSARVGREQYF.

This clone was counted once. CDR3 amino acids: CASSDRSTDTQYF. CDR3 bases: TGTGCCAGCAGTGATCGCAGCACAGATACGCAGTATTTT. This rearrangement joins TRBV25-1 to TRBJ2-3, with no clear D. The germline V gene has CDR1 MGHDK and CDR2 SYGVNS. Trimming took off 3 bases at V and 0 bases at J, with 4 bases between the two ends. The CDR3 length is 13 residues.

This clone appeared a single time. The chain carries TRBV15 and TRBJ2-3; weak D call: TRBD1 (6 bases). The CDR3 totals 12 residues. Germline V gene sequence: CDR1 LNHNV, CDR2 YYDKDF (reference sequence). Trimming took off 5 bases at V and 4 bases at J, with 7 bases between the two ends. CDR3 sequence reads: CATSSGADTQYF. CDR3 DNA sequence: TGTGCCACCAGCTCAGGGGCAGATACGCAGTATTTT.

This clone was picked up one time. The chain is built from TRBV11-2 and TRBJ1-2; 7 bases fit TRBD1. The length of the CDR3 is 16 residues. J was trimmed by 4 bases and V by 2 bases; bases with no gene match: 10. Germline V CDR1 and CDR2: SGHAT, FQNNGV. CDR3 amino acids: CASSLYRSGGPYGYTF. Here the CDR3 DNA reads TGTGCCAGCAGCTTATATCGGTCAGGGGGACCCTATGGCTACACCTTC.

The V call is TRBV5-6, the J call TRBJ2-7; TRBD1 is a possible D gene (6 bases). CDR3 size: 13 residues. Trimming removed 4 bases at V and 1 base at J, with 9 bases between. Per the germline V gene, CDR1 is SGHDT and CDR2 is YYEEEE. This chain's CDR3 is CASSRQGSYEQYF. CDR3 DNA: TGTGCCAGCAGCCGCCAGGGGTCCTACGAGCAGTACTTC.

The CDR3, as DNA: TGTGCCAGCAGCCGAGACTCGACAGGGACTGGAAACACCATATATTTT. It is translated as CASSRDSTGTGNTIYF. This rearrangement joins TRBV4-2 to TRBJ1-3; 7 bases line up with TRBD1. The V gene end was trimmed by 4 bases and the J gene end by 2 bases; junction bases not matched to a gene: 8. Germline V gene sequence: CDR1 LGHNA, CDR2 YNFKEQ. The CDR3 extends over 16 amino acids.

The gene calls are TRBV11-3 and TRBJ2-1; a weak D match, TRBD1 (5 bases). The CDR3 sequence is 14 residues long. V was clipped by 8 bases and J by 1 base, with 12 bases between them. Germline values: CDR1 SGHNT, CDR2 YENEEA. CDR3: CASARKGSYNEQFF. DNA of the CDR3: TGTGCCAGCGCTCGGAAGGGGTCCTACAATGAGCAGTTCTTC.

The chain carries TRBV5-1 and TRBJ2-1, with 9 bases matching TRBD1. Looked up from germline, CDR1 is SGHRS and CDR2 is YFSETQ. The CDR3 is made up of 16 amino acids. J gave up 2 bases and V 4 bases, and 7 bases lay outside the gene matches. The DNA for the CDR3 is TGCGCCAGCAGCGTACAGGGGGCGTCGCCCTACAATGAGCAGTTCTTC. Encoded protein: CASSVQGASPYNEQFF.

The chain links TRBV7-9 to TRBJ2-7; D not resolved. The CDR3 consists of 14 residues. CDR1 and CDR2 from the germline V gene are SEHNR and FQNEAQ (reference sequence). The ends were cut back, 4 bases at V and 0 bases at J, with 10 bases in the middle. Here the CDR3 reads CASSSTVYSYEQYF. DNA for the CDR3: TGTGCCAGCAGCTCGACTGTATACTCCTACGAGCAGTACTTC.

The chain has TRBV5-1 and TRBJ2-6, with 7 bases lining up with TRBD2. The CDR3 covers 17 residues. In germline, CDR1 is SGHRS, CDR2 YFSETQ. V gave up 3 bases and J gave up 0 bases; unmatched junction bases: 6. The CDR3 loop reads CASSSSPSGSGANVLTF. CDR3 DNA: TGCGCCAGCAGCTCGTCCCCTAGCGGCTCTGGGGCCAACGTCCTGACTTTC.

The chain uses TRBV19 and TRBJ1-5; D is unresolved. Trimming removed 8 bases from V and 0 bases from J, with 11 bases in between. Germline V gene lookup returns CDR1 LNHDA and CDR2 SQIVND (reference sequence). The CDR3 has 14 amino acids. The CDR3 reads CASETGYSNQPQHF. The CDR3 region has the DNA TGTGCCAGTGAGACGGGATATAGCAATCAGCCCCAGCATTTT.

The chain is built from TRBV23-1 and TRBJ1-2, with D possibly TRBD1 on 6 matching bases. TRBV23-1 is treated as an ORF (open reading frame) with a function not yet certain. Trimming stripped 2 bases from V and 1 base from J, with 26 bases between. The CDR3 contains 20 residues. The CDR3 sequence: CASSQVASLIRTDVNYGYTF. The CDR3 DNA reads as TGCGCCAGCAGTCAAGTCGCTTCTCTTATCAGGACAGATGTTAACTATGGCTACACCTTC.

This clone was observed a handful of times. This sequence joins TRBV12-5 and TRBJ1-5, with 9 bases identical to TRBD1. The CDR3 has 16 amino acids. Germline V gene data show CDR1 as LGHNT and CDR2 as FRNRAP. J lost 5 bases, V lost 5 bases, and 10 bases had no gene match. The CDR3 DNA reads as TGTGCTAGTGGTCCGCTGCGGACAGGGGAGGATCAGCCCCAGCATTTT. Translating gives CASGPLRTGEDQPQHF.

V gene TRBV2 combines with J gene TRBJ1-1, with D maybe TRBD1 (6 bases). Per the germline V gene, CDR1 is SNHLY and CDR2 is FYNNEI. This CDR3 region has 13 residues. V was cut by 6 bases and J by 0 bases, with 8 bases left in between. The CDR3 bases are TGTGCCAGCAGAACAGGGATGAACACTGAAGCTTTCTTT. Translating gives CASRTGMNTEAFF.

The genes are TRBV9 and TRBJ2-3; no clear D. CDR1 SGDLS and CDR2 YYNGEE come from the germline V gene. The CDR3 length is 11 residues. Trimming pared 2 bases from V and 4 bases from J, leaving 2 bases between. The CDR3 DNA reads TGTGCCAGCAGCGTTGCAGATACGCAGTATTTT. Translation: CASSVADTQYF. Full variable domain (remainder filled in from reference TRBV9 and TRBJ2-3): DSGVTQTPKHLITATGQRVTLRCSPRSGDLSVYWYQQSLDQGLQFLIQYYNGEERAKGNILERFSAQQFPDLHSELNLSSLELGDSALYFCASSVADTQYFGPGTRLTVL.

CDR3 amino acids: CASSQDSTESSYEQYF. CDR3 bases: TGCGCCAGCAGCCAAGATTCGACGGAAAGCTCCTACGAGCAGTACTTC. This chain uses TRBV4-3 with TRBJ2-7, with D unclear. The germline V gene encodes CDR1 LGHNA and CDR2 YSLEER. Trimming took off 0 bases at V and 0 bases at J, with 12 bases between the two ends. The CDR3 is 16 amino acids.